The 10 T cell receptor beta chains reported below all come from one sample, sequenced in a study of control samples from healthy donors and cancer patients. The method was immunoSEQ multiplex PCR; TCRdb's version includes in-frame clones alone and lacks a portion of them. The sample yields about 190,000 clones, around 90% seen once. The specimen sequenced was blood. These receptors were obtained from a man aged 30 to 45 in good health.

CDR3 region: CASSKGAVGGANQPQHF. CDR3 DNA: TGTGCCAGTAGTAAGGGGGCCGTTGGAGGGGCCAACCAGCCCCAGCATTTT. This sequence joins TRBV19 and TRBJ1-5; 7 nucleotides match TRBD1. Germline assignment: CDR1 LNHDA and CDR2 SQIVND (reference sequence). The CDR3 consists of 17 residues. V shed 4 bases, J shed 7 bases, and the junction held 16 bases outside the gene matches.

This chain connects TRBV5-1 to TRBJ1-2; D is undetermined. Germline V CDR1 and CDR2: SGHRS, YFSETQ. The CDR3 is 13 residues long. The V end lost 4 bases, the J end lost 6 bases, and 13 bases lay between the germline ends. The CDR3 DNA sequence: TGCGCCAGCAGCCGGGGTTTAGCGGATGGCTACACCTTC. Amino acids: CASSRGLADGYTF.

The chain combines TRBV4-2 with TRBJ2-1; 9 bases line up with TRBD2. CDR3 size: 18 residues. V dropped 1 base and J dropped 7; count of bases not matched to a gene: 14. The germline V gene encodes CDR1 LGHNA and CDR2 YNFKEQ. The CDR3 sequence is CASSQVGLAGGLLNEQFF. DNA of the CDR3: TGTGCCAGCAGCCAAGTGGGATTGGCGGGGGGGCTTTTGAATGAGCAGTTCTTC.

The gene calls are TRBV2 and TRBJ1-1; D gene ambiguous. With 10 bases removed from V and 4 bases from J, the gap between germline ends came to 13 bases. This CDR3 has 12 residues. From germline, CDR1 is SNHLY and CDR2 FYNNEI. CDR3 DNA sequence: TGTGCCACATCCGAGTGGGGCACTGAAGCTTTCTTT. Translating it yields CATSEWGTEAFF.

This sequence joins TRBV19 and TRBJ2-5; tentative D call: TRBD2 (7 bases). Germline V CDR1 and CDR2: LNHDA, SQIVND (reference sequence). The CDR3 extends over 18 amino acids. V was shortened by 4 bases and J by 2 bases, with 23 bases between the two germline ends. The CDR3 reads CASSSSGGYGTLQETQYF. DNA for the CDR3: TGTGCCAGTAGTAGTTCGGGGGGATACGGGACACTACAAGAGACCCAGTACTTC. The complete variable domain, with remaining parts taken from reference TRBV19 and TRBJ2-5, reads DGGITQSPKYLFRKEGQNVTLSCEQNLNHDAMYWYRQDPGQGLRLIYYSQIVNDFQKGDIAEGYSVSREKKESFPLTVTSAQKNPTAFYLCASSSSGGYGTLQETQYFGPGTRLLVL.

The V call is TRBV6-4, the J call TRBJ1-2; unclear D gene. Trimming removed 2 bases at V and 8 bases at J, with 9 bases between. This CDR3 is built from 12 residues. In germline, CDR1 is MRHNA, CDR2 SNTAGT. For the CDR3, the DNA is TGTGCCAGCAGTGACAATGGGCGAGGCTACACCTTC. This sequence encodes CASSDNGRGYTF.

This clone was seen at least ten times. The CDR3 coding sequence is TGTGCCAGCAGCCTAATCAGCGGGGGTAATCGGGCCTACGAGCAGTACTTC. Its protein is CASSLISGGNRAYEQYF. The chain employs TRBV3-1 (or the pseudogene TRBV3-2) and TRBJ2-7; 8 positions agree with TRBD2. The length of the CDR3 is 17 residues. The V gene's germline CDR1 is LGHDT and CDR2 YNNKEL (reference sequence). After removal of 4 bases from V and 2 bases from J, the junction contained 13 bases not matched to a gene.

This clone was observed a single time. This rearrangement joins TRBV5-1 to TRBJ2-2; D may be TRBD1 or TRBD2 (5 bases each). V gave up 4 bases and J gave up 0 bases, with 13 bases separating them. The CDR3 is made up of 16 amino acids. Germline V lookup: CDR1 SGHRS, CDR2 YFSETQ. Here the CDR3 reads CASSPKGTANTGELFF. CDR3 sequence (DNA): TGCGCCAGCAGCCCCAAAGGGACGGCGAACACCGGGGAGCTGTTTTTT.

The chain joins TRBV5-1 to TRBJ2-5; TRBD1 is a possible D gene (5 bases). This CDR3 comprises 16 residues. CDR1 is SGHRS, CDR2 YFSETQ, per germline. The V end lost 0 bases, the J end lost 5 bases, and 17 bases lay between the germline ends. The DNA for the CDR3 is TGCGCCAGCAGCTTGGCCGGTCGGGCAGGGTACGAGACCCAGTACTTC. Its translation: CASSLAGRAGYETQYF.

This clone has only one observation. The chain couples TRBV2 to TRBJ2-6; D gene unclear. The germline V and J ends were trimmed by 2 bases and 3 bases, with 8 bases remaining between them. In germline, CDR1 is SNHLY, CDR2 FYNNEI. CDR3 length equals 15 residues. CDR3 DNA sequence: TGTGCCAGCAGTGAATCACAAGGTGGGGCCAACGTCCTGACTTTC. Protein product: CASSESQGGANVLTF.